One sample yielded the 12 T cell receptor beta chains listed below, sequenced in a study of shared clonotypes between healthy human individuals. The repertoire was sequenced with immunoSEQ multiplex PCR; TCRdb's copy has only in-frame clones and lacks some. The data contain 1.6 million or so clones, 98% to 99% of them singletons. The sequencing input was naive CD4+ T cells sorted from blood. Documented subset: CD45RA+ positively selected. The receptors stem from a man aged 30 to 39 in good health.

This clone was detected once. V is TRBV7-6 and J is TRBJ1-1; D not resolved. Germline CDR1 and CDR2: SGHVS and FNYEAQ. V shed 1 base and J shed 7 bases, with 16 bases lying between them. The CDR3 has 15 amino acids. CDR3 in amino acids: CASSLDLSVGFEAFF. DNA for the CDR3: TGTGCCAGCAGCTTAGATCTGTCTGTGGGCTTTGAAGCTTTCTTT.

The V call is TRBV19, the J call TRBJ1-1, with TRBD1 identical over 8 bases. Germline trimming cut 7 bases from V and 6 bases from J; bases unmatched to any gene: 7. Germline CDR1 reads LNHDA; CDR2 reads SQIVND (reference sequence). This CDR3 comprises 13 residues. This CDR3 reads CASKRDRHPEAFF. The CDR3 bases are TGTGCCAGTAAACGGGACAGGCACCCTGAAGCTTTCTTT.

The rearrangement uses TRBV7-2 and TRBJ2-7; TRBD1 is a possible D gene (6 bases). This CDR3 has 15 residues. The germline V gene has CDR1 SGHTA and CDR2 FQGNSA. V lost 5 bases and J lost 2, with 16 bases in between. CDR3 sequence reads: CASSPKGGTTYEQYF. In DNA form, the CDR3 reads TGTGCCAGCAGCCCTAAAGGGGGAACCACCTACGAGCAGTACTTC.

This chain links TRBV11-2 with TRBJ2-2, with D possibly TRBD2 on 6 matching bases. Deletions cut 6 bases from V and 0 bases from J, with 11 bases between. CDR3 length: 15 amino acids. Germline V gives CDR1 SGHAT, CDR2 FQNNGV. CDR3 DNA sequence: TGTGCCAGCAGGTACACGGGGGCGAACACCGGGGAGCTGTTTTTT. Its translation is CASRYTGANTGELFF.

The chain uses TRBV5-1 and TRBJ2-3; TRBD2 aligns across 10 bases. CDR1 is SGHRS, CDR2 YFSETQ, per germline. Trimming removed 2 bases from V and 3 bases from J; junction bases left unmatched: 3. CDR3 length: 15 residues. CDR3 nucleotides: TGCGCCAGCAGCTTAGCGGGAGGGGAAACAGATACGCAGTATTTT. The encoded protein is CASSLAGGETDTQYF.

V gene TRBV7-2 combines with J gene TRBJ2-7, with D hard to call. Trimming pared 0 bases from V and 3 bases from J, leaving 6 bases between. The CDR3 has 13 residues. Germline V lookup: CDR1 SGHTA, CDR2 FQGNSA. The DNA of the CDR3 is TGTGCCAGCAGCTTAGCTTGGATCTACGAGCAGTACTTC. It is translated as CASSLAWIYEQYF. The full variable domain, completed using reference TRBV7-2 and TRBJ2-7, is GAGVSQSPSNKVTEKGKDVELRCDPISGHTALYWYRQSLGQGLEFLIYFQGNSAPDKSGLPSDRFSAERTGGSVSTLTIQRTQQEDSAVYLCASSLAWIYEQYFGPGTRLTVT.

The count of this clone is one. In nucleotides, the CDR3 is TGTGCCAGCTCACCAGGGAGGAGGACAGATACGCAGTATTTT. It encodes CASSPGRRTDTQYF. V is TRBV18 and J is TRBJ2-3, with D perhaps TRBD2 (6 bases). This CDR3 region has 14 residues. Germline loops: CDR1 KGHSH, CDR2 LQKENI. The V end was cut by 2 bases, the J end by 3 bases, with 9 bases between.

V gene TRBV28 combines with J gene TRBJ1-3; D is undetermined. Germline CDR1 and CDR2: MDHEN and SYDVKM. There are 15 residues in the CDR3. The V end lost 2 bases, the J end lost 0 bases, and 8 bases lay between the germline ends. The CDR3 nucleotides are TGTGCCAGCAGTTTAATTGCCAACTCTGGAAACACCATATATTTT. It encodes CASSLIANSGNTIYF.

V is TRBV11-3 and J is TRBJ2-7; possibly TRBD1 or TRBD2 for D (5 bases each). The germline gives CDR1 SGHNT, CDR2 YENEEA. Trimming left V 4 bases short and J 2 bases short, with 12 bases between. This CDR3 spans 14 amino acids. The CDR3 spells CASSSPGPPYEQYF. Here the CDR3 DNA reads TGTGCCAGCAGCTCTCCGGGACCGCCCTACGAGCAGTACTTC.

The chain carries TRBV6-5 and TRBJ2-5; 7 bases are a match to TRBD2. The ends lost 6 bases at V and 3 bases at J; junction bases unmatched: 7. Germline CDR1 is MNHEY and CDR2 is SVGAGI. CDR3 size: 14 residues. Here the CDR3 reads CASRRAGLEETQYF. The CDR3 bases are TGTGCCAGCAGACGAGCGGGGCTAGAAGAGACCCAGTACTTC.

Here the CDR3 reads CASSINVGGTSYEQYF. CDR3 sequence (DNA): TGTGCCAGTAGTATCAATGTTGGGGGGACGTCCTACGAGCAGTACTTC. The gene calls are TRBV19 and TRBJ2-7; TRBD2 is a possible D gene (6 bases). The CDR3 is made up of 16 amino acids. The V gene's germline CDR1 is LNHDA and CDR2 SQIVND (reference sequence). The ends were cut back, 3 bases at V and 1 base at J, with 16 bases in the middle. Drawing the rest from reference TRBV19 and TRBJ2-7, the complete variable domain is DGGITQSPKYLFRKEGQNVTLSCEQNLNHDAMYWYRQDPGQGLRLIYYSQIVNDFQKGDIAEGYSVSREKKESFPLTVTSAQKNPTAFYLCASSINVGGTSYEQYFGPGTRLTVT.

The chain uses TRBV5-1 and TRBJ2-3; the D gene is possibly TRBD1 (6 bases). CDR1 and CDR2 from the germline V gene are SGHRS and YFSETQ. The CDR3 length is 15 residues. V lost 4 bases and J lost 0, with 12 bases in between. CDR3 residues: CASSRIGQSTDTQYF. For the CDR3, the DNA is TGCGCCAGCAGCCGAATTGGACAGAGCACAGATACGCAGTATTTT.